These 18 T cell receptor beta chains share one sample of origin, sequenced in a study of shared clonotypes between healthy human individuals. TCRdb's table, derived via immunoSEQ multiplex PCR, lists solely in-frame clones and lacks some. The sample holds over a million clones, approximately 98% seen once. The sample was naive CD4+ T cells sorted from blood. The subset here: CD45RA+ positively selected. Receptors were obtained from a man aged 30 to 39 in good health.

The J gene is TRBJ2-5, the V gene TRBV28; a weak D match, TRBD1 (5 bases). The V end was cut by 5 bases, the J end by 3 bases, with 13 bases between. The CDR3 covers 14 residues. From germline, CDR1 is MDHEN and CDR2 SYDVKM. This chain's CDR3 is CASSHRQFKETQYF. For the CDR3, the DNA is TGTGCCAGCAGTCACCGACAGTTCAAAGAGACCCAGTACTTC.

The chain recombines TRBV18 with TRBJ2-7, with TRBD1 identical over 10 bases. Germline V gene lookup returns CDR1 KGHSH and CDR2 LQKENI. The V segment lost 6 bases and the J segment 2 bases; nucleotides outside the gene matches: 13. The CDR3 has 17 amino acids. This CDR3 is CASSPQGTGERTYEQYF. CDR3 coding DNA: TGTGCCAGCTCTCCTCAAGGGACAGGGGAACGTACCTACGAGCAGTACTTC. The variable domain in full, with the rest retrieved from reference TRBV18 and TRBJ2-7, is NAGVMQNPRHLVRRRGQEARLRCSPMKGHSHVYWYRQLPEEGLKFMVYLQKENIIDESGMPKERFSAEFPKEGPSILRIQQVVRGDSAAYFCASSPQGTGERTYEQYFGPGTRLTVT.

For the CDR3, the DNA is TGTGCCATCAGTGAACCCTCGAACACTGAAGCTTTCTTT. Translated: CAISEPSNTEAFF. This sequence joins TRBV10-3 and TRBJ1-1; D is ambiguous. The CDR3 is made up of 13 amino acids. The germline V gene has CDR1 ENHRY and CDR2 SYGVKD. Between the trimmed V and J ends, which lost 3 bases and 1 base, there was a span of 6 bases.

This clone was seen just once. J is TRBJ2-5 and V is TRBV11-2; D not certain. V lost 5 bases to trimming and J lost 1 base, with 14 bases between them. Germline V gene lookup returns CDR1 SGHAT and CDR2 FQNNGV. The length of the CDR3 is 15 residues. The CDR3 DNA reads as TGTGCCAGCAGCCCCCGGGCGGCACTCCAAGAGACCCAGTACTTC. It encodes CASSPRAALQETQYF.

CDR3 coding DNA: TGTGCCAGCAGCTTGGTGAGGGGATCCCAGCCCCAGCATTTT. This sequence encodes CASSLVRGSQPQHF. The rearrangement links TRBV5-6 to TRBJ1-5, with D tentatively TRBD1 (5 bases). Between the trimmed V and J ends, which lost 0 bases and 7 bases, there was a span of 11 bases. Germline V gives CDR1 SGHDT, CDR2 YYEEEE. CDR3 length: 14 amino acids.

This chain links TRBV28 with TRBJ1-2; D call uncertain. V was cut by 6 bases and J by 4 bases, with 9 bases left in between. Germline V lookup: CDR1 MDHEN, CDR2 SYDVKM. This CDR3 has 12 amino acids. DNA of the CDR3: TGTGCCAGCAGCCGGGGAGTCTATGGCTACACCTTC. This gives the protein CASSRGVYGYTF.

This chain connects TRBV7-3 to TRBJ2-3; D gene uncertain. Trimming shortened V by 4 bases and J by 2 bases, and 7 bases separated the two germline ends. The CDR3 runs 13 residues. The germline V gene has CDR1 SGHTA and CDR2 FQGTGA. The CDR3 spells CASSSTYTDTQYF. The CDR3 nucleotides are TGTGCCAGCAGCTCTACCTACACAGATACGCAGTATTTT. Combining the CDR3 with reference TRBV7-3 and TRBJ2-3 gives the whole variable domain GAGVSQTPSNKVTEKGKYVELRCDPISGHTALYWYRQSLGQGPEFLIYFQGTGAADDSGLPNDRFFAVRPEGSVSTLKIQRTERGDSAVYLCASSSTYTDTQYFGPGTRLTVL.

This clone was found once. V and J are TRBV10-3 and TRBJ2-3; D perhaps matches TRBD2 (6 bases). This CDR3 is built from 14 residues. Trimming pared 6 bases from V and 2 bases from J, leaving 12 bases between. In germline, CDR1 is ENHRY, CDR2 SYGVKD. The CDR3: CAIRNRENTDTQYF. The CDR3 region has the DNA TGTGCCATCAGGAACCGGGAGAACACAGATACGCAGTATTTT.

The chain employs TRBV28 and TRBJ2-2; 7 positions match TRBD1. CDR3 length: 18 residues. Germline CDR1 and CDR2: MDHEN and SYDVKM. Trimming took 0 bases from V and 0 from J; bases not matched to a gene: 7. CDR3 sequence (DNA): TGTGCCAGCAGTTTATGGGGGCAGGGGGTGGCGAACACCGGGGAGCTGTTTTTT. Protein: CASSLWGQGVANTGELFF.

The chain joins TRBV2 to TRBJ2-3; 13 positions match TRBD2. Per the germline V gene, CDR1 is SNHLY and CDR2 is FYNNEI. V was clipped by 2 bases and J by 1 base; unmatched bases: 0. The CDR3 has 16 residues. This chain's CDR3 is CASSETSGRGTDTQYF. CDR3 sequence (DNA): TGTGCCAGCAGTGAAACTAGCGGGAGGGGCACAGATACGCAGTATTTT.

V and J are TRBV27 and TRBJ2-3; 8 bases are a match to TRBD1. V shed 7 bases and J 3 bases; nucleotides not matched to a gene: 3. Germline CDR1 and CDR2: MNHEY and SMNVEV (reference sequence). The CDR3 runs to 13 residues. CDR3 DNA: TGTGCCAGCAAGGACAGGGCGACAGATACGCAGTATTTT. Translated, it gives CASKDRATDTQYF.

This clone was detected once. The chain joins TRBV18 to TRBJ2-3, with 8 bases aligning to TRBD1. The junction had 8 bases not matched to a gene; V was cut back by 2 bases and J by 4 bases. Germline values: CDR1 KGHSH, CDR2 LQKENI. The CDR3 contains 16 residues. The CDR3 protein is CASSPRTGLGADTQYF. CDR3 in DNA: TGTGCCAGCTCACCAAGGACAGGGTTGGGGGCAGATACGCAGTATTTT.

This clone was observed once. The genes are TRBV19 and TRBJ2-5, with D tentatively TRBD1 (7 bases). The ends were cut back, 6 bases at V and 1 base at J, with 24 bases in the middle. The CDR3 spans 18 residues. Germline assignment: CDR1 LNHDA and CDR2 SQIVND (reference sequence). CDR3 region: CASSQTGFPSGRQETQYF. The DNA for the CDR3 is TGTGCCAGTAGCCAGACAGGGTTTCCGAGCGGGCGCCAAGAGACCCAGTACTTC.

V gene TRBV28 combines with J gene TRBJ1-1; D is undetermined. Germline-derived CDR1 and CDR2 are MDHEN and SYDVKM. V shed 7 bases and J shed 1 base, with 4 bases lying between them. The CDR3 contains 11 residues. The CDR3 coding sequence is TGTGCCAGCAACACGAACACTGAAGCTTTCTTT. Translated: CASNTNTEAFF.

V and J are TRBV27 and TRBJ1-1, with D hard to call. V was cut by 7 bases and J by 0 bases, with 15 bases left in between. This CDR3 comprises 15 residues. Germline V lookup: CDR1 MNHEY, CDR2 SMNVEV (reference sequence). The CDR3 sequence: CASTSMAGVNTEAFF. The CDR3 region has the DNA TGTGCCAGCACTTCGATGGCTGGGGTGAACACTGAAGCTTTCTTT.

This rearrangement joins TRBV12-5 to TRBJ2-1; D ambiguous. This CDR3 has 11 amino acids. Per the germline V gene, CDR1 is LGHNT and CDR2 is FRNRAP. V was cut by 4 bases and J by 10 bases, with 8 bases left in between. The CDR3 loop is CASGSFQEQFF. The CDR3, as DNA: TGTGCTAGTGGTTCCTTCCAGGAGCAGTTCTTC.

This clone was seen only once. The chain uses TRBV7-9 and TRBJ1-1; 10 bases align to TRBD1. The CDR3 length is 15 residues. Germline CDR1 SEHNR, CDR2 FQNEAQ (reference sequence). Trimming removed 6 bases from V and 6 bases from J; junction bases left unmatched: 10. The CDR3 nucleotides read TGTGCCAGCAGTCGACCCCGGGACAGGGGTCCTGAAGCTTTCTTT. It codes for CASSRPRDRGPEAFF.

V and J are TRBV5-6 and TRBJ2-3; 9 positions match TRBD1. Per the germline V gene, CDR1 is SGHDT and CDR2 is YYEEEE. The V gene end was trimmed by 6 bases and the J gene end by 5 bases; junction bases not matched to a gene: 4. The CDR3 contains 13 residues. CDR3: CASTRDRVDTQYF. For the CDR3, the DNA is TGTGCCAGCACGCGGGACAGGGTAGATACGCAGTATTTT.